The next 23 T cell receptor beta chains were all read from a single sample in a study of neoadjuvant anti-PD-1 for oral cavity cancer. Measured with immunoSEQ multiplex PCR; TCRdb has only the in-frame clones, and not every one. The table shows over 25,000 clones, with approximately 80% occurring only once. As to time point: after neoadjuvant nivolumab, at surgical resection. Sequences were derived from PBMCs, sampled after nivolumab (anti-PD-1) treatment. The receptors shown here come from a person aged 40 to 85 with oral cavity squamous cell carcinoma.

V usage is TRBV4-1 and J usage is TRBJ2-1; D is ambiguous. CDR1 and CDR2 from the germline V gene are MGHRA and YSYEKL. Trimming removed 1 base at V and 3 bases at J, with 10 bases between. This CDR3 comprises 15 residues. DNA for the CDR3: TGCGCCAGCAGCCAAGTTGGACGTTACTACAATGAGCAGTTCTTC. It codes for CASSQVGRYYNEQFF.

J is TRBJ2-1 and V is TRBV15; 7 positions agree with TRBD2. V trimming: 9 bases; J trimming: 0 bases; junction bases outside the gene matches: 5. This CDR3 spans 14 amino acids. Per the germline V gene, CDR1 is LNHNV and CDR2 is YYDKDF (reference sequence). The CDR3 DNA reads TGTGCCACTCGCGGGGGTTACTCCTACAATGAGCAGTTCTTC. Translating it yields CATRGGYSYNEQFF.

The chain links TRBV5-6 to TRBJ2-3, with 9 bases lining up with TRBD1. V gave up 4 bases and J gave up 4 bases; unmatched junction bases: 10. The CDR3 loop spans 16 amino acids. CDR1 is SGHDT and CDR2 is YYEEEE in the germline V gene. The CDR3 protein is CASSTLVRTGADTQYF. In DNA form, the CDR3 reads TGTGCCAGCAGCACTTTAGTGAGGACAGGGGCAGATACGCAGTATTTT.

The V gene is TRBV27, the J gene TRBJ2-1; no firm D call. The germline V gene encodes CDR1 MNHEY and CDR2 SMNVEV (reference sequence). Trimming shortened V by 7 bases and J by 4 bases, and 14 bases separated the two germline ends. The CDR3 is 14 residues long. This CDR3 is CASIPSSPYNEQFF. CDR3 nucleotide sequence: TGTGCCAGCATCCCTAGTAGTCCATACAATGAGCAGTTCTTC.

V usage is TRBV5-1 and J usage is TRBJ2-7, with 8 nucleotides matching TRBD1. The CDR3 runs to 14 residues. V shed 4 bases, J shed 3 bases, and the junction held 6 bases outside the gene matches. The germline gives CDR1 SGHRS, CDR2 YFSETQ. CDR3 region: CASSGQGALYEQYF. CDR3 nucleotide sequence: TGCGCCAGCAGCGGGCAGGGGGCTCTCTACGAGCAGTACTTC. The entire variable domain, with the rest obtained from reference TRBV5-1 and TRBJ2-7, is as follows: KAGVTQTPRYLIKTRGQQVTLSCSPISGHRSVSWYQQTPGQGLQFLFEYFSETQRNKGNFPGRFSGRQFSNSRSEMNVSTLELGDSALYLCASSGQGALYEQYFGPGTRLTVT.

The V and J genes are TRBV5-1 and TRBJ1-5; D is undetermined. CDR3 size: 15 residues. Germline CDR1 reads SGHRS; CDR2 reads YFSETQ. V shed 2 bases and J shed 1 base, with 10 bases lying between them. In nucleotides, the CDR3 is TGCGCCAGCAGCTTCTGGGCAGTGAGCAATCAGCCCCAGCATTTT. It specifies CASSFWAVSNQPQHF.

CDR3 sequence: CSVGVGTPSVEQYF. The CDR3 DNA reads TGCAGCGTTGGGGTGGGGACCCCCTCGGTCGAGCAGTACTTC. V and J are TRBV29-1 and TRBJ2-7; D tentatively fits TRBD1 or TRBD2 (5 bases each). Germline V CDR1 and CDR2: SQVTM, ANQGSEA. The V gene lost 4 bases and the J gene lost 6 bases, with 19 bases spanning the gap. CDR3 length equals 14 residues.

The chain uses TRBV27 and TRBJ2-3, with TRBD2 matching 8 bases. The germline CDR1 and CDR2 sequences are MNHEY and SMNVEV (reference sequence). The CDR3 covers 15 residues. V was pared by 7 bases and J by 0 bases, with 6 bases of the junction left unmatched. Here the CDR3 reads CASTLSGASTDTQYF. The CDR3 bases are TGTGCCAGCACCCTTAGCGGGGCTAGCACAGATACGCAGTATTTT.

The CDR3, as DNA: TGTGCCAGCCAGACAGAAATTAATTCACCCCTCCACTTT. Amino acid sequence: CASQTEINSPLHF. The chain links TRBV2 to TRBJ1-6; possible D gene TRBD1, 5 bases. Germline assignment: CDR1 SNHLY and CDR2 FYNNEI. The CDR3 is 13 residues long. The germline V and J ends were trimmed by 8 bases and 6 bases, with 11 bases remaining between them.

The rearrangement links TRBV6-6 to TRBJ2-1; TRBD2 agrees at 8 bases. V dropped 7 bases and J dropped 10; count of bases not matched to a gene: 9. Germline CDR1 reads MNHNY; CDR2 reads SVGAGI (reference sequence). This CDR3 spans 13 amino acids. CDR3 in DNA: TGTGCCAGCATTCTAACCCGGGGGGGAGAGCAGTTCTTC. This encodes CASILTRGGEQFF.

The genes are TRBV29-1 and TRBJ1-2; no clear D gene. CDR1 and CDR2 (germline): SQVTM, ANQGSEA. The CDR3 has 14 amino acids. Between the trimmed V and J ends, which lost 6 bases and 4 bases, there was a span of 18 bases. CDR3 in DNA: TGCAGCGTCGAAAATCCGGGCCATCCCTATGGCTACACCTTC. Translating it yields CSVENPGHPYGYTF.

The rearrangement joins TRBV5-1 to TRBJ2-7; D remains ambiguous. CDR3 length equals 11 residues. Deletions cut 3 bases from V and 3 bases from J, with 4 bases between. Germline values: CDR1 SGHRS, CDR2 YFSETQ. The CDR3, as DNA: TGCGCCAGCAGCTCTATCTACGAGCAGTACTTC. Translating it yields CASSSIYEQYF. Full variable domain (missing parts from reference TRBV5-1 and TRBJ2-7): KAGVTQTPRYLIKTRGQQVTLSCSPISGHRSVSWYQQTPGQGLQFLFEYFSETQRNKGNFPGRFSGRQFSNSRSEMNVSTLELGDSALYLCASSSIYEQYFGPGTRLTVT.

The rearrangement joins TRBV4-1 to TRBJ2-2; 13 positions match TRBD2. The V and J ends lost 1 base and 5 bases, in that order; junction bases with no gene match: 10. The germline gives CDR1 MGHRA, CDR2 YSYEKL. The CDR3 is 19 amino acids. The CDR3 sequence: CASSQVEGLAGAFTGELFF. CDR3 bases: TGCGCCAGCAGCCAAGTTGAAGGACTAGCGGGGGCCTTTACCGGGGAGCTGTTTTTT.

This clone was seen more than once but under ten times. The chain recombines TRBV7-6 with TRBJ1-1; D is unresolved. Germline V gene data show CDR1 as SGHVS and CDR2 as FNYEAQ. CDR3 length: 13 amino acids. The V end was cut by 5 bases, the J end by 0 bases, with 7 bases between. The CDR3 loop reads CASSADLNTEAFF. Here the CDR3 DNA reads TGTGCCAGCAGCGCCGACCTGAACACTGAAGCTTTCTTT.

V is TRBV29-1 and J is TRBJ1-4; the match to TRBD1 covers 8 bases. There are 14 residues in the CDR3. V was clipped by 4 bases and J by 3 bases; unmatched bases: 4. The V gene's germline CDR1 is SQVTM and CDR2 ANQGSEA. The CDR3 sequence is CSVGKQGANEKLFF. Here the CDR3 DNA reads TGCAGCGTTGGGAAACAGGGGGCTAATGAAAAACTGTTTTTT.

V is TRBV14 and J is TRBJ2-1; TRBD1 aligns across 9 bases. From germline, CDR1 is SGHDN and CDR2 FVKESK. With V trimmed by 5 bases and J by 8 bases, 4 bases remained unmatched. This CDR3 is 13 amino acids long. The CDR3 nucleotides are TGTGCCAGCAGCGCCTGGACAGGGGATGAGCAGTTCTTC. Translation gives CASSAWTGDEQFF.

This clone was seen once. The chain carries TRBV6-4 and TRBJ2-3, with TRBD2 identical over 8 bases. V lost 2 bases, J lost 0 bases, and 4 bases stayed unmatched. The CDR3 length is 16 residues. Germline values: CDR1 MRHNA, CDR2 SNTAGT. The chain's CDR3 is CASSDGAGASTDTQYF. The CDR3 DNA is TGTGCCAGCAGTGACGGAGCGGGGGCAAGCACAGATACGCAGTATTTT.

The chain links TRBV2 to TRBJ2-1, with D possibly TRBD2 on 6 matching bases. The CDR3 spans 15 residues. The germline V gene encodes CDR1 SNHLY and CDR2 FYNNEI. V was clipped by 4 bases and J by 4 bases, with 14 bases between them. DNA for the CDR3: TGTGCCAGCAGTGCTAGCGAGTCGGCTTACAATGAGCAGTTCTTC. It is translated as CASSASESAYNEQFF.

This rearrangement joins TRBV9 to TRBJ2-7; D possibly corresponds to TRBD2 (7 bases). In germline, CDR1 is SGDLS, CDR2 YYNGEE. The CDR3 loop spans 15 amino acids. Trimming stripped 4 bases from V and 3 bases from J, with 17 bases between. This CDR3 is CASSSNRGGHYEQYF. The CDR3 DNA sequence: TGTGCCAGCAGCTCCAATAGGGGGGGGCACTACGAGCAGTACTTC.

This chain joins TRBV7-5 and TRBJ2-5; TRBD2, the table's D call, lacks a check against the DNA. TRBV7-5 is flagged as a pseudogene. There are 20 residues in the CDR3. The CDR3, as DNA: TGTGCCAGAAGCTTCAACTTAGGGCTAGCGGGGGGGATGGGCCAAGAGACCCAGTACTTC. Translating gives CARSFNLGLAGGMGQETQYF.

V is TRBV14 and J is TRBJ2-7, with no clear D. Germline CDR1 reads SGHDN; CDR2 reads FVKESK. This CDR3 is built from 15 residues. Trimming cost V 3 bases and J 0 bases, with 12 bases left between them. CDR3 amino acids: CASSHPRFNSYEQYF. The CDR3 nucleotides are TGTGCCAGCAGCCACCCTAGGTTTAACTCCTACGAGCAGTACTTC.

This clone was detected a few times. The rearrangement joins TRBV29-1 to TRBJ2-7; 9 bases align to TRBD2. This CDR3 has 13 residues. Germline V gene data show CDR1 as SQVTM and CDR2 as ANQGSEA. J was trimmed by 4 bases and V by 5 bases; bases with no gene match: 6. For the CDR3, the DNA is TGCAGCGTTACTAGCGGGCCTTATTACGAGCAGTACTTC. Translated, it gives CSVTSGPYYEQYF.

The genes are TRBV6-5 and TRBJ2-3; TRBD2 matches at 16 bases. The J segment lost 4 bases and the V segment lost 5 bases, leaving 0 bases of the junction unmatched. Germline loops: CDR1 MNHEY, CDR2 SVGAGI. The CDR3 totals 15 residues. The CDR3 region is CASSGTSGGADTQYF. Written as DNA, the CDR3 is TGTGCCAGCAGTGGGACTAGCGGGGGGGCAGATACGCAGTATTTT.